The T cell receptor (beta chain) under discussion was sequenced for a study of T cell changes during pregnancy in multiple sclerosis. Data came from immunoSEQ multiplex PCR; TCRdb stores just in-frame clones and leaves some out. The sample holds 35,000 to 50,000 clones, about 89% seen once. The clonotype comes from a female donor with multiple sclerosis, enrolled in a pregnancy study. Sequencing was performed on CD4+ T cells from peripheral blood mononuclear cells, taken in the first trimester of pregnancy.

The CDR3 nucleotides are TGTGCCAGCAGCGTAGGCGGGGTCCAAGAGACCCAGTACTTC. Translating gives CASSVGGVQETQYF. The chain couples TRBV9 to TRBJ2-5, with D tentatively TRBD2 (6 bases). The CDR3 covers 14 residues. Germline lookup yields CDR1 SGDLS and CDR2 YYNGEE. V was trimmed by 0 bases and J by 1 base, leaving 7 bases between them.